These 21 T cell receptor beta chains were all obtained from the same sample, sequenced in a study of blood T cell repertoires in COVID-19. Libraries were prepared by immunoSEQ multiplex PCR; TCRdb keeps only in-frame clonotypes and omits some of them. There are fewer than 350,000 clones in the sample; roughly 90% occur only once, and about an eighth lies in the top ten. Sequencing input: peripheral blood. All receptors derive from a woman under 40 with COVID-19, enrolled during active disease.

The chain uses TRBV18 and TRBJ2-7; a possible D gene is TRBD2 (5 bases). Deletions cut 5 bases from V and 1 base from J, with 18 bases between. This CDR3 contains 16 residues. Germline CDR1 reads KGHSH; CDR2 reads LQKENI. Here the CDR3 DNA reads TGTGCCAGCTCAGCCCTCGGCGCGGGCCGGTCCTACGAGCAGTACTTC. This gives the protein CASSALGAGRSYEQYF.

CDR3 protein: CASSHLAREETQYF. CDR3 nucleotides: TGTGCCAGCAGCCATTTAGCGCGCGAAGAGACCCAGTACTTC. The chain employs TRBV3-1 (or the pseudogene TRBV3-2) and TRBJ2-5, with D possibly being TRBD2 (5 bases). The CDR3 runs to 14 residues. Germline-derived CDR1 and CDR2 are LGHDT and YNNKEL (reference sequence). V lost 3 bases and J lost 3, with 11 bases in between.

This chain links TRBV9 with TRBJ1-3, with unresolved D. CDR1 SGDLS and CDR2 YYNGEE come from the germline V gene. V lost 0 bases and J lost 1, with 8 bases in between. This CDR3 comprises 15 residues. CDR3 in amino acids: CASSVGTRSGNTIYF. CDR3 nucleotide sequence: TGTGCCAGCAGCGTAGGTACCCGGTCTGGAAACACCATATATTTT.

This chain joins TRBV5-1 and TRBJ2-5, with D unresolved. Germline CDR1 and CDR2: SGHRS and YFSETQ. The ends were cut back, 1 base at V and 2 bases at J, with 9 bases in the middle. CDR3 length equals 14 residues. As DNA, the CDR3 is TGCGCCAGCAGCTTGTCGGTGACACAAGAGACCCAGTACTTC. Encoded protein: CASSLSVTQETQYF.

This sequence joins TRBV19 and TRBJ1-2; 7 bases match TRBD1. V gave up 0 bases and J gave up 8 bases; unmatched junction bases: 3. The CDR3 spans 13 residues. Germline assignment: CDR1 LNHDA and CDR2 SQIVND (reference sequence). The DNA for the CDR3 is TGTGCCAGTAGTATAGATGGCAGGGGGGGCTACACCTTC. It is translated as CASSIDGRGGYTF.

This chain uses TRBV7-9 with TRBJ2-1, with unresolved D. Germline CDR1 reads SEHNR; CDR2 reads FQNEAQ (reference sequence). Between the trimmed V and J ends, which lost 3 bases and 2 bases, there was a span of 8 bases. CDR3 length: 14 amino acids. CDR3 sequence: CASSFLGAYNEQFF. CDR3 coding DNA: TGTGCCAGCAGCTTTCTAGGCGCCTACAATGAGCAGTTCTTC.

The chain uses TRBV2 and TRBJ1-4; tentative D call: TRBD1 (6 bases). The V and J ends lost 6 bases and 5 bases respectively, with 13 bases between them. The CDR3 covers 14 residues. Per the germline V gene, CDR1 is SNHLY and CDR2 is FYNNEI. CDR3 in amino acids: CASRKDSQNEKLFF. CDR3 in DNA: TGTGCCAGCAGAAAGGACAGCCAAAATGAAAAACTGTTTTTT.

The chain combines TRBV5-4 with TRBJ2-7; 9 bases are shared with TRBD2. Germline V CDR1 and CDR2: SGHNT, YYREEE (reference sequence). CDR3 size: 17 residues. Germline trimming cut 0 bases from V and 3 bases from J; bases unmatched to any gene: 10. The CDR3 region has the DNA TGTGCCAGCAGCTTGGTTAGCGGGGGCCGTCCAGGCTACGAGCAGTACTTC. Residues: CASSLVSGGRPGYEQYF.

The chain links TRBV7-2 to TRBJ2-2, with no clear D. The CDR3 is 13 residues long. From germline, CDR1 is SGHTA and CDR2 FQGNSA. The V end lost 2 bases, the J end lost 6 bases, and 7 bases lay between the germline ends. As DNA, the CDR3 is TGTGCCAGCAGCTTAATTGCGCCCGGGGAGCTGTTTTTT. Translated, it gives CASSLIAPGELFF.

This chain uses TRBV13 with TRBJ2-3, with 7 bases lining up with TRBD1. Per the germline V gene, CDR1 is PRHDT and CDR2 is FYEKMQ (reference sequence). The CDR3 totals 15 residues. J was trimmed by 1 base and V by 0 bases; bases with no gene match: 1. DNA for the CDR3: TGTGCCAGCAGCTTAGGGGGACAGCGCACAGATACGCAGTATTTT. Protein product: CASSLGGQRTDTQYF.

The gene calls are TRBV4-1 and TRBJ2-7; tentative D call: TRBD1 (5 bases). The CDR3 consists of 15 residues. Germline loops: CDR1 MGHRA, CDR2 YSYEKL. Trimming removed 1 base from V and 0 bases from J, with 10 bases in between. DNA for the CDR3: TGCGCCAGCAGCCAAGGACAGTTAAGCTCCTACGAGCAGTACTTC. Translated: CASSQGQLSSYEQYF.

This sequence joins TRBV10-2 and TRBJ1-2; 7 bases map to TRBD1. In germline, CDR1 is WSHSY, CDR2 SAAADI. CDR3 length: 10 amino acids. The CDR3 here is CATGRYGYTF. CDR3 DNA: TGCGCGACAGGGAGGTATGGCTACACCTTC.

The CDR3 nucleotides are TGTGCCAGCAGCCCGGGGGTCGGGGAGCTGTTTTTT. This translates into CASSPGVGELFF. This sequence joins TRBV7-9 and TRBJ2-2, with D possibly being TRBD2 (6 bases). V shed 5 bases and J shed 7 bases, with 8 bases lying between them. This CDR3 comprises 12 residues. The germline V gene encodes CDR1 SEHNR and CDR2 FQNEAQ (reference sequence).

This sequence joins TRBV6-5 and TRBJ2-7; 7 bases line up with TRBD2. The germline gives CDR1 MNHEY, CDR2 SVGAGI. The CDR3 is made up of 12 amino acids. With V trimmed by 5 bases and J by 6 bases, 4 bases remained unmatched. The CDR3 DNA reads as TGTGCCAGCAGTCTAGCGGTCGGCGAGCAGTACTTC. This encodes CASSLAVGEQYF.

The rearrangement joins TRBV6-4 to TRBJ1-5; TRBD1 might be the D (5 bases). Germline V CDR1 and CDR2: MRHNA, SNTAGT. Trimming cost V 3 bases and J 0 bases, with 15 bases left between them. CDR3 length equals 17 residues. The CDR3 nucleotides are TGTGCCAGCAGTGAGAAAGTAACAGGTTATAGCAATCAGCCCCAGCATTTT. Its translation is CASSEKVTGYSNQPQHF.

This sequence joins TRBV19 and TRBJ1-2, with 9 bases that match TRBD1. With 5 bases clipped from V and 3 bases from J, the junction kept 7 bases outside the gene matches. Germline lookup yields CDR1 LNHDA and CDR2 SQIVND (reference sequence). This CDR3 contains 15 residues. The chain's CDR3 is CASSPRTGAHYGYTF. In DNA form, the CDR3 reads TGTGCCAGTAGTCCAAGGACAGGGGCCCACTATGGCTACACCTTC.

The chain combines TRBV20-1 with TRBJ2-7, with D unresolved. V was clipped by 6 bases and J by 3 bases, with 18 bases between them. Germline lookup yields CDR1 DFQATT and CDR2 SNEGSKA (reference sequence). This CDR3 spans 14 amino acids. This chain's CDR3 is CSASGMFSYYEQYF. The DNA of the CDR3 is TGCAGTGCCAGTGGTATGTTCTCGTACTACGAGCAGTACTTC.

This clone was counted a single time. The chain has TRBV5-4 and TRBJ2-2; possible D gene TRBD2, 6 bases. This CDR3 is built from 19 residues. V was clipped by 7 bases and J by 5 bases, with 30 bases between them. Looked up from germline, CDR1 is SGHNT and CDR2 is YYREEE (reference sequence). The CDR3 loop reads CASFARDQTEEGRTGELFF. The CDR3 bases are TGTGCCAGCTTCGCTCGGGACCAAACCGAGGAGGGGAGGACCGGGGAGCTGTTTTTT.

The rearrangement links TRBV19 to TRBJ2-7; D call uncertain. The CDR3 extends over 11 amino acids. Germline lookup yields CDR1 LNHDA and CDR2 SQIVND (reference sequence). The CDR3 here is CAAGEYYEQYF. In nucleotides, the CDR3 is TGTGCTGCAGGCGAGTACTACGAGCAGTACTTC.

This CDR3 is CVRSCGGDRVTDTQYF. The CDR3 nucleotides are TGTGTCAGAAGTTGCGGAGGAGACAGGGTGACAGATACGCAGTATTTT. V gene TRBV7-5 combines with J gene TRBJ2-3; the D call in the table, TRBD1, was not verified against the DNA. TRBV7-5 is given as a pseudogene. The CDR3 sequence is 16 residues long.

The chain is built from TRBV10-3 and TRBJ1-2, with 7 positions matching TRBD1. The J segment lost 6 bases and the V segment lost 0 bases, leaving 1 base of the junction unmatched. This CDR3 comprises 13 residues. The germline V gene has CDR1 ENHRY and CDR2 SYGVKD. The CDR3, as DNA: TGTGCCATCAGTGAGTCAGGGGGCGATGGCTACACCTTC. Translating gives CAISESGGDGYTF.